What follows is one T cell receptor (beta chain) and its context. The target of this receptor is not known. Data came from an Illumina MiSeq. TCRdb reprocessed the reads, so every CDR3 protein sequence counts as one entry and DNA is not shown. The sample's table covers fewer than 2,000 distinct CDR3 sequences. Jointly, the top ten make up about 15% of the sample. The source of the sample is a study of diagnostic markers for celiac disease (dated by TCRdb to 2018 to 2020). For CDR1 and CDR2, the germline V gene lists SGHTA and FQGNSA. Including the terminal cysteine and phenylalanine, the CDR3 comprises 13 residues. The protein alone is recorded here.

This clonotype originated in a human donor. This table probably holds off-target reads from a library built for another chain. The chain uses TRBV7-2 and TRBJ1-1. The sequenced sample consisted of either unsorted cells or a sorted T cell fraction (not recorded which). CDR3 sequence: CASSMGENTEAFF.